This T cell receptor (beta chain) was retrieved from a study of Ad26.COV2.S vaccination and SARS-CoV-2 variants. V lost 4 bases and J lost 7; bases outside the gene matches: 10. The CDR3 length is 15 residues. CDR1 is LGHDT, CDR2 YNNKEL, per germline (reference sequence). Sequencing was performed with immunoSEQ multiplex PCR; in TCRdb, only in-frame clones are kept and a portion is missing. The data contain roughly 92,000 clones, roughly 84% of them singletons. The sequencing here drew on peripheral blood, taken after recovery from COVID-19. This TCR derives from a human donor who had recovered from COVID-19. The genes are TRBV3-1 (or the pseudogene TRBV3-2) and TRBJ1-2; TRBD1 agrees at 9 bases. CDR3 residues: CASSPHTRTGVGYTF. The CDR3 DNA follows: TGTGCCAGCAGCCCGCATACCCGGACAGGGGTTGGCTACACCTTC.